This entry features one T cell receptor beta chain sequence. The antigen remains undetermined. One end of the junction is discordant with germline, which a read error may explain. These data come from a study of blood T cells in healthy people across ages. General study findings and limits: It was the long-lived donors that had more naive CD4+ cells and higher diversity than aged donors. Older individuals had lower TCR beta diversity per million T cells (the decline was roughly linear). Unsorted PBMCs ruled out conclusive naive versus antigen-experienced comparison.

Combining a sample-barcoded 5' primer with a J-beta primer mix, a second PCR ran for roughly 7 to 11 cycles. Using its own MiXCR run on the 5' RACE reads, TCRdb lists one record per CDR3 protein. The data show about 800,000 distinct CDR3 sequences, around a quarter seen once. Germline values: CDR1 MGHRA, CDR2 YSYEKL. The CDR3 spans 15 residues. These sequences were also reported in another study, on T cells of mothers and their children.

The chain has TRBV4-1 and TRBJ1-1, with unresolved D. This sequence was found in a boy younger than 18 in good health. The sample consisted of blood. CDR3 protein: CASNQEPVMNTEAFF. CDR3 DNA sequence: TGCGCCAGCAACCAAGAACCGGTAATGAACACTGAAGCTTTCTTT.